The next 8 T cell receptor beta chains were all read from a single sample in a study of blood T cell repertoires in COVID-19. Produced via immunoSEQ multiplex PCR; TCRdb's table is partial and in-frame only. The data contain about 48,000 clones, 80% to 90% of them seen just once; the ten biggest clones take up 15% to 19%. Sequencing was done on a sample of peripheral blood. These TCRs come from a human donor in a cohort sampled during active COVID-19. The donor label of this sample is uncertain.

The chain carries TRBV19 and TRBJ1-2, with 9 nucleotides matching TRBD1. J gave up 8 bases and V 1 base, and 8 bases lay outside the gene matches. The CDR3 is 15 residues long. CDR1 and CDR2 from the germline V gene are LNHDA and SQIVND (reference sequence). CDR3 in DNA: TGTGCCAGTAGTATAGGCCCGGGACAGGGAGCCGGCTACACCTTC. It yields the protein CASSIGPGQGAGYTF.

The chain has TRBV5-6 and TRBJ2-1; 9 bases are a match to TRBD2. V was pared by 3 bases and J by 0 bases, with 4 bases of the junction left unmatched. This CDR3 contains 16 residues. Germline V gene data show CDR1 as SGHDT and CDR2 as YYEEEE. CDR3: CASSSPSGVSYNEQFF. CDR3 nucleotides: TGTGCCAGCAGCTCCCCTAGCGGGGTCTCCTACAATGAGCAGTTCTTC.

The chain links TRBV7-2 to TRBJ1-5; D possibly corresponds to TRBD1 (6 bases). There are 13 residues in the CDR3. Between the trimmed V and J ends, which lost 5 bases and 7 bases, there was a span of 12 bases. CDR1 and CDR2 (germline): SGHTA, FQGNSA. The CDR3 region has the DNA TGTGCCAGCAGCGCCCACAGGGACCAGCCCCAGCATTTT. This sequence encodes CASSAHRDQPQHF.

This clone was recorded a few times. The genes are TRBV4-2 and TRBJ1-2; 11 bases align to TRBD1. The CDR3 has 17 amino acids. CDR1 LGHNA and CDR2 YNFKEQ come from the germline V gene. Trimming removed 0 bases from V and 2 bases from J; junction bases left unmatched: 5. CDR3 amino acids: CASSQEVRDRGNYGYTF. The CDR3 DNA is TGTGCCAGCAGCCAAGAGGTACGGGACAGGGGGAACTATGGCTACACCTTC.

The chain combines TRBV27 with TRBJ2-7; 15 nucleotides agree with TRBD2. The trim removed 3 bases at V and 7 bases at J, leaving 4 bases unmatched. The germline V gene has CDR1 MNHEY and CDR2 SMNVEV (reference sequence). This CDR3 is 15 amino acids long. The CDR3 sequence is CASSFGTSGGSEQYF. The CDR3, as DNA: TGTGCCAGCAGTTTTGGGACTAGCGGGGGGTCAGAGCAGTACTTC.

This chain connects TRBV6-5 to TRBJ2-2, with D possibly TRBD1 on 5 matching bases. This CDR3 has 13 amino acids. V was shortened by 8 bases and J by 3 bases, with 10 bases between the two germline ends. Germline CDR1 MNHEY, CDR2 SVGAGI. CDR3 sequence (DNA): TGTGCCAGCGCAGGGATCCACACCGGGGAGCTGTTTTTT. This translates into CASAGIHTGELFF.

The chain links TRBV6-5 to TRBJ2-1; TRBD1 aligns across 7 bases. There are 13 residues in the CDR3. Unmatched junction bases numbered 7, after V lost 7 bases and J lost 7 bases. Per the germline V gene, CDR1 is MNHEY and CDR2 is SVGAGI. The CDR3 DNA reads TGTGCCAGCACCCCGACAGGGCTGAATGAGCAGTTCTTC. Its translation is CASTPTGLNEQFF.

V gene TRBV18 combines with J gene TRBJ1-6; tentatively, D is TRBD1 (5 bases). The CDR3 has 15 amino acids. Deletions cut 3 bases from V and 8 bases from J, with 14 bases between. Germline CDR1 is KGHSH and CDR2 is LQKENI. The CDR3 nucleotides read TGTGCCAGCTCACCGGGGGAGGGCTCCTATTCACCCCTCCACTTT. The encoded protein is CASSPGEGSYSPLHF.